What follows describes a single T cell receptor beta chain. Its antigen is not known. The repertoire was sequenced with immunoSEQ multiplex PCR; TCRdb's copy has only in-frame clones and lacks some. The sample includes some 95,000 clones, nearly 90% of them seen just once. The data belong to a study of PD-1 blockade in classical Hodgkin lymphoma. Study results and limitations: Newly diagnosed patients and complete responders had comparable diversity at baseline. Newly diagnosed patients had baseline TCR diversity that was reportedly lower than that of healthy donors. Whereas CD4+ TCR diversity had risen significantly by C4D1, CD8+ TCR diversity had not. Nivolumab initiation under 1 year post-ASCT meant exclusion.

Every one of the patients relapsed after autologous stem cell transplantation (brentuximab vedotin exposure was variable). The source material was peripheral blood mononuclear cells (PBMCs), sampled before the second cycle of nivolumab. This TCR came from a human donor with classical Hodgkin lymphoma.

CDR3 nucleotides: TGTGCCACCATCCAAGGGAGGGGGTCCTACGAGCAGTACTTC. Translation gives CATIQGRGSYEQYF. The rearrangement uses TRBV7-8 and TRBJ2-7; the D gene is possibly TRBD2 (7 bases). Germline values: CDR1 SGHVS, CDR2 FQNEAQ. CDR3 length equals 14 residues. With 10 bases removed from V and 1 base from J, the gap between germline ends came to 17 bases.